The 7 T cell receptor beta chains below all came from one sample that was sequenced in a study of blood T cells in healthy people across ages. The authors ran a second PCR of 7 to 11 cycles using a sample-barcoded 5' primer and a J-beta primer mix. TCRdb processed the 5' RACE reads anew with MiXCR; each CDR3 protein has one entry. The repertoire holds around 400,000 distinct CDR3 sequences, with approximately 47% as singletons. Sequenced: blood. These receptors all come from a man aged 60 to 75 in good health.

The rearrangement uses TRBV20-1 and TRBJ2-7; D might be TRBD1 (6 bases). Germline V gene data show CDR1 as DFQATT and CDR2 as SNEGSKA (reference sequence). V dropped 6 bases and J dropped 0 bases, with 15 bases sitting between them. There are 14 residues in the CDR3. In nucleotides, the CDR3 is TGCAGTGCAAGGGACACTGGGCGCTCCTACGAGCAGTACTTC. It encodes CSARDTGRSYEQYF.

This chain links TRBV12-3 or TRBV12-4 with TRBJ2-4; TRBD2 agrees at 8 bases. The J call may be incorrect, as the DNA end agrees better with TRBJ2-7. CDR3 length equals 14 residues. CDR3 sequence: CASSLRGGVDEQYF. Here the CDR3 DNA reads TGTGCCAGCAGCCTCCGGGGGGGCGTCGACGAGCAGTACTTC.

This clonotype was counted many times. The chain carries TRBV12-3 or TRBV12-4 and TRBJ2-3, with D uncertain. Trimming took 8 bases from V and 2 from J, leaving 8 bases between them. The CDR3 totals 12 residues. The CDR3 protein is CASGYFTDTQYF. The CDR3 DNA is TGTGCCAGCGGATATTTCACAGATACGCAGTATTTT.

This clonotype was seen once. One end of the junction does not line up with germline, which may come from a read error. V usage is TRBV2 and J usage is TRBJ1-1; no reliable D call. The CDR3 contains 13 residues. CDR1 SNHLY and CDR2 FYNNEI come from the germline V gene. The CDR3 spells CVSKGRWDTEAFF. The DNA of the CDR3 is TGTGTCAGCAAAGGGAGGTGGGACACTGAAGCTTTCTTT.

In this sample, this clonotype turned up many times. V and J are TRBV6-2 or TRBV6-3 and TRBJ2-1; D might be TRBD2 (5 bases). Germline CDR1 MNHEY, CDR2 SVGEGT. This CDR3 has 14 amino acids. Trimming removed 8 bases at V and 3 bases at J, with 14 bases between. The CDR3 reads CASAASGDYNEQFF. The CDR3 region has the DNA TGTGCCAGCGCCGCCAGCGGAGACTACAATGAGCAGTTCTTC.

Concerning this clonotype itself: Given a much more abundant clone one base away, this may be a read error. The gene calls are TRBV28 and TRBJ2-6; tentatively, D is TRBD1 (5 bases). Germline-derived CDR1 and CDR2 are MDHEN and SYDVKM. This CDR3 has 13 residues. The CDR3 loop reads CASSSAGANVPTF. The CDR3 DNA reads TGTGCCAGCAGTTCGGCTGGGGCCAACGTCCCGACTTTC.

This rearrangement joins TRBV4-3 to TRBJ2-1; maybe TRBD2 (5 bases). Germline V gives CDR1 LGHNA, CDR2 YSLEER. The V end lost 0 bases, the J end lost 6 bases, and 12 bases lay between the germline ends. The CDR3 is made up of 15 amino acids. The CDR3 is CASSQEPAVPNEQFF. CDR3 bases: TGCGCCAGCAGCCAAGAGCCAGCGGTGCCCAATGAGCAGTTCTTC.